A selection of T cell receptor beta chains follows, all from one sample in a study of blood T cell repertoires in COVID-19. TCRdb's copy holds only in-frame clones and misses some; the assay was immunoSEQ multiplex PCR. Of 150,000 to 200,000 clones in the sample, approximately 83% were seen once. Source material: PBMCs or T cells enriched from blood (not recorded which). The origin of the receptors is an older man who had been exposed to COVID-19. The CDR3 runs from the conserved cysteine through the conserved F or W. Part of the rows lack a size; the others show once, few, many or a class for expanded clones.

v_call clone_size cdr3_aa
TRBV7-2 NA CASSFWVGETQYF
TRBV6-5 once CASRPGTYQPQHF
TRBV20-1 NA CSASATPNTGELFF
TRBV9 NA CASSVEGGYTEAFF
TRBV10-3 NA CAISSNGGIFNQPQHF
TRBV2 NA CASSSKGLDGGETQYF
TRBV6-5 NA CASRPGQVNTEAFF
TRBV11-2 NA CASSARGDPTDTQYF
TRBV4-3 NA CASSQDIIAGDLGYTF
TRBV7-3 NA CASSFGSGADTQYF
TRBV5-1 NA CASSLRGPIDEQFF
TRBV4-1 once CASSQGQQRGNQPQHF
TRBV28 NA CASSSPQGAGGYTF
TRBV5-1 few CASSDQGARGEKLFF
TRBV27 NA CASMDSQNEQFF
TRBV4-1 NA CASSQMGQGGEKLFF
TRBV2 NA CASRGQMNTEAFF
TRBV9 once CASSGTTSGMGEQFF
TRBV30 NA CAWELSRGSPLHF
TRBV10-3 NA CALQTGPNSGANVLTF
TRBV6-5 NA CASNGGVYEQYF
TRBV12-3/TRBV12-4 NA CASSFPPPDTQYF
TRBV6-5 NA CASRASYNEQFF
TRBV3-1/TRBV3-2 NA CASSHYRTHPYEQYF
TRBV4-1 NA CASSSSLAATYNEQFF
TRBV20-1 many CSASAVATGGEDEQYF
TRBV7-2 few CASSWRTGNNNEQFF
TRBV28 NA CASSSGTGDNEQFF
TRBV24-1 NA CATSDPRTGASDYTF
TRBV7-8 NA CASSHSSYEQYF
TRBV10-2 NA CASTELAGVTYNEQFF
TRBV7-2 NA CASTVGANTGELFF
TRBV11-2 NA CASSTRGLGSYNEQFF
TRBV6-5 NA CASTHDRTGPYEQYF
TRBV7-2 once CASSLSGRAYEQYF
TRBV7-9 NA CASSPSTGEGSPLHF
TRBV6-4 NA CASEGREIHGYTF